This T cell receptor beta chain derives from a study of T cell responses to AZD1222 COVID-19 vaccine. Broader study findings: Baseline serology detected seropositivity in only five to seven AZD1222 recipients.

With regard to this clone: What it binds is not known.

The germline V gene has CDR1 SGHVS and CDR2 FQNEAQ. Trimming shortened V by 1 base and J by 6 bases, and 12 bases separated the two germline ends. This CDR3 contains 14 residues. TCRdb's table, derived via immunoSEQ multiplex PCR, lists solely in-frame clones and lacks some. The sample carries tens of thousands of clones, about 87% recorded once. The TCR was taken from an adult who received the AZD1222 COVID-19 vaccine. This specimen was peripheral blood, taken 28 days after the second AZD1222 dose. This chain links TRBV7-8 with TRBJ1-2; D not resolved. CDR3 bases: TGTGCCAGCAGCTTAGGGGCGGGGAACCATGGCTACACCTTC. Translation: CASSLGAGNHGYTF.